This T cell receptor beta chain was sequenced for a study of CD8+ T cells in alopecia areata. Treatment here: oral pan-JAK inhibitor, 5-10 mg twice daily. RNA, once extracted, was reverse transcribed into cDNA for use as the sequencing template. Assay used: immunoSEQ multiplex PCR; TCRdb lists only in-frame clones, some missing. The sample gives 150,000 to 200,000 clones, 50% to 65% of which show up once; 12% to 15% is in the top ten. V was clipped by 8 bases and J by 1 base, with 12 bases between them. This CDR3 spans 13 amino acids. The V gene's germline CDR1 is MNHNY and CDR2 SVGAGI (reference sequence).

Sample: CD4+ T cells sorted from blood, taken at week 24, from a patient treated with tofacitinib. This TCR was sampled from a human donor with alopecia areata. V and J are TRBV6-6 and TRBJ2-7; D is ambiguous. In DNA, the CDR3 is TGTGCCAGCGGCAAGACGGAGTCCTACGAGCAGTACTTC. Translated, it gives CASGKTESYEQYF.